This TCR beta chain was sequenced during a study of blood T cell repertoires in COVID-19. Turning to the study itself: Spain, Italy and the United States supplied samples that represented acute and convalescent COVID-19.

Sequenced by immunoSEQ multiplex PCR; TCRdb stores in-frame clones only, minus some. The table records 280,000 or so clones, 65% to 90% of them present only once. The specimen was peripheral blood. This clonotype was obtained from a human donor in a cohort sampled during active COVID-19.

For the CDR3, the DNA is TGTGCCAGCATCCGGACAGGGGGCACTGAAGCTTTCTTT. Amino acid sequence: CASIRTGGTEAFF. The rearrangement links TRBV5-4 to TRBJ1-1; 10 nucleotides line up with TRBD1. V was pared by 6 bases and J by 4 bases, with 3 bases of the junction left unmatched. The CDR3 extends over 13 amino acids. CDR1 and CDR2 from the germline V gene are SGHNT and YYREEE (reference sequence).